These 23 T cell receptor beta chains originate from one sample sequenced in a study of T-cell reconstitution after alpha-beta-depleted transplantation in children. During its preparation, the TCRbeta library received unique molecular identifiers. TCRdb re-derived calls from the PCR reads in MiXCR, one entry per CDR3 protein. Of around 300,000 distinct CDR3 sequences in the sample, around 20% were seen once. Sample: PBMCs, mostly from graft donor cells, taken 180 days after TCRalphabeta/CD19-depleted stem cell transplant. These receptors all come from a male patient younger than 18 who had a stem cell transplant for acute lymphoblastic leukemia, so the T cells may come from the graft donor.

In DNA, the CDR3 is TGCGCCAGCAGCGGACCCTTAGGAGAGACCCAGTACTTC. Protein: CASSGPLGETQYF. The chain carries TRBV5-1 and TRBJ2-5; D is unclear. Germline V gene lookup returns CDR1 SGHRS and CDR2 YFSETQ. V lost 4 bases and J lost 4, with 11 bases in between. This CDR3 spans 13 amino acids.

There are a few counts of this clonotype. The rearrangement uses TRBV10-3 and TRBJ2-3; 7 bases are shared with TRBD2. The CDR3 is 13 residues long. Germline V gives CDR1 ENHRY, CDR2 SYGVKD. With V trimmed by 8 bases and J by 5 bases, 7 bases remained unmatched. DNA of the CDR3: TGTGCCATCCATGGCGGGAGTTTAGATACGCAGTATTTT. Protein sequence: CAIHGGSLDTQYF.

Remarks on this clonotype: A much more abundant neighbour one base away suggests this may be a read error. The chain uses TRBV29-1 and TRBJ2-7, with D possibly being TRBD1 or TRBD2 (6 bases each). The CDR3 covers 14 residues. V was pared by 7 bases and J by 3 bases, with 19 bases between. Germline assignment: CDR1 SQVTM and CDR2 ANQGSEA. The CDR3 protein is CSAEKEGGIYEQYF. The CDR3 DNA reads TGCAGCGCGGAAAAAGAAGGGGGGATCTACGAGCAGTACTTC.

The table lists this clonotype with a few counts. The chain employs TRBV5-1 and TRBJ2-5; D possibly corresponds to TRBD2 (6 bases). The germline gives CDR1 SGHRS, CDR2 YFSETQ. The V gene lost 1 base and the J gene lost 4 bases, with 11 bases spanning the gap. The CDR3 length is 14 residues. The DNA of the CDR3 is TGCGCCAGCAGCTTGAGGGACTTAATAGAGACCCAGTACTTC. This gives the protein CASSLRDLIETQYF.

This clonotype was seen a handful of times. The rearrangement joins TRBV7-6 to TRBJ2-7; no clear D. Per germline, CDR1 SGHVS and CDR2 FNYEAQ. Trimming stripped 3 bases from V and 2 bases from J, with 11 bases between. The CDR3 totals 14 residues. This CDR3 is CASSLGLRTYEQYF. CDR3 in DNA: TGTGCCAGCAGCTTGGGCCTAAGAACCTACGAGCAGTACTTC.

A few counts support this clonotype. V and J are TRBV4-1 and TRBJ2-5; 8 bases agree with TRBD2. The germline V gene has CDR1 MGHRA and CDR2 YSYEKL. The CDR3 is 15 amino acids. J lost 6 bases, V lost 0 bases, and 6 bases had no gene match. The CDR3 protein is CASSQEAGAVKTQYF. The CDR3 DNA follows: TGCGCCAGCAGCCAAGAAGCGGGAGCAGTAAAGACCCAGTACTTC.

In DNA, the CDR3 is TGTGCCAGCAGCTTCCCCCTGCTCCCCTACGAGCAGTACTTC. Residues: CASSFPLLPYEQYF. The genes are TRBV7-9 and TRBJ2-7, with D unresolved. The CDR3 is made up of 14 amino acids. The germline CDR1 and CDR2 sequences are SEHNR and FQNEAQ (reference sequence). With 3 bases removed from V and 2 bases from J, the gap between germline ends came to 11 bases.

The genes are TRBV5-8 and TRBJ2-1, with a weak D call TRBD2 (7 bases). Germline lookup yields CDR1 SGHTS and CDR2 YDEGEE. This CDR3 is 13 amino acids long. Trimming left V 9 bases short and J 5 bases short, with 15 bases between. CDR3 loop: CANRVLANNEQFF. The DNA of the CDR3 is TGTGCCAACAGGGTACTAGCGAACAATGAGCAGTTCTTC.

This chain joins TRBV7-2 and TRBJ1-1; D possibly corresponds to TRBD1 (5 bases). The V gene lost 8 bases and the J gene lost 5 bases, with 12 bases spanning the gap. Germline V gene sequence: CDR1 SGHTA, CDR2 FQGNSA. The CDR3 runs to 12 residues. Here the CDR3 reads CASGLRATEAFF. The CDR3 bases are TGTGCCAGCGGGCTCAGGGCGACTGAAGCTTTCTTT.

This clonotype came up many times. The V gene is TRBV5-1, the J gene TRBJ2-2, with 9 bases aligning to TRBD2. The CDR3 loop spans 16 amino acids. Trimming removed 1 base from V and 4 bases from J; junction bases left unmatched: 5. The germline CDR1 and CDR2 sequences are SGHRS and YFSETQ. The CDR3 sequence: CASSLNLAGITGELFF. The CDR3 bases are TGCGCCAGCAGCTTGAACCTAGCGGGAATCACCGGGGAGCTGTTTTTT. The variable domain in full, completed from reference TRBV5-1 and TRBJ2-2, reads KAGVTQTPRYLIKTRGQQVTLSCSPISGHRSVSWYQQTPGQGLQFLFEYFSETQRNKGNFPGRFSGRQFSNSRSEMNVSTLELGDSALYLCASSLNLAGITGELFFGEGSRLTVL.

The table lists this clonotype with a few counts. This sequence joins TRBV29-1 and TRBJ2-1, with D perhaps matching TRBD1 (5 bases). V was clipped by 6 bases and J by 5 bases, with 14 bases between them. CDR1 is SQVTM, CDR2 ANQGSEA, per germline. The CDR3 contains 13 residues. The CDR3 sequence: CSVHPGHHNEQFF. The CDR3 DNA is TGCAGCGTCCATCCCGGACATCACAATGAGCAGTTCTTC.

This clonotype was detected a few times. This sequence joins TRBV5-5 and TRBJ1-5; D unresolved. The ends were cut back, 1 base at V and 0 bases at J, with 8 bases in the middle. Germline CDR1 is SGHKS and CDR2 is YYEKEE (reference sequence). This CDR3 has 15 amino acids. The CDR3 DNA reads as TGTGCCAGCAGCTTGACCCCATATAGCAATCAGCCCCAGCATTTT. It translates to CASSLTPYSNQPQHF.

This sequence joins TRBV10-3 and TRBJ2-3; D may be TRBD2 (5 bases). The V end was cut by 5 bases, the J end by 6 bases, with 9 bases between. Germline CDR1 is ENHRY and CDR2 is SYGVKD. This CDR3 has 12 amino acids. The CDR3 reads CAISFGLDTQYF. The CDR3 DNA reads TGTGCCATCAGTTTCGGACTGGATACGCAGTATTTT.

The chain couples TRBV7-9 to TRBJ2-1; no clear D. This CDR3 spans 15 amino acids. From germline, CDR1 is SEHNR and CDR2 FQNEAQ (reference sequence). V was pared by 1 base and J by 5 bases, with 12 bases between. CDR3 coding DNA: TGTGCCAGCAGCTTAGGAGTGGGCGGCCACAATGAGCAGTTCTTC. Encoded protein: CASSLGVGGHNEQFF.

The V call is TRBV12-3 or TRBV12-4, the J call TRBJ2-2, with 10 nucleotides matching TRBD2. The CDR3 covers 16 residues. Germline trimming cut 6 bases from V and 4 bases from J; bases unmatched to any gene: 8. The CDR3 region has the DNA TGTGCCAGCAGGCCTATCCTAGCGGGAGTCACCGGGGAGCTGTTTTTT. Protein product: CASRPILAGVTGELFF.

This clonotype was seen a handful of times. The gene calls are TRBV25-1 and TRBJ2-1; the match to TRBD2 covers 13 bases. The CDR3 is 15 amino acids. Germline V gene lookup returns CDR1 MGHDK and CDR2 SYGVNS. Trimming at V came to 8 bases and at J to 5 bases, leaving 6 bases not matched to a gene. For the CDR3, the DNA is TGTGCCAGCTGTCCCGGGACTAGCGGGAACAATGAGCAGTTCTTC. It codes for CASCPGTSGNNEQFF.

This clonotype was counted between two and nine times. The rearrangement links TRBV5-1 to TRBJ2-1; D not certain. The CDR3 loop spans 14 amino acids. V gave up 3 bases and J gave up 0 bases, with 7 bases separating them. CDR1 SGHRS and CDR2 YFSETQ come from the germline V gene. DNA of the CDR3: TGCGCCAGCAGCTCGGCCAGCTCCTACAATGAGCAGTTCTTC. This encodes CASSSASSYNEQFF.

This clonotype was counted a few times. The V gene is TRBV7-2, the J gene TRBJ2-1; possibly TRBD1 for D (6 bases). V was pared by 2 bases and J by 4 bases, with 6 bases between. Germline loops: CDR1 SGHTA, CDR2 FQGNSA. The CDR3 is made up of 13 amino acids. The CDR3: CASSLQGYNEQFF. CDR3 in DNA: TGTGCCAGCAGCTTACAGGGGTACAATGAGCAGTTCTTC.

J is TRBJ2-1 and V is TRBV7-3; TRBD2 agrees at 10 bases. V lost 3 bases to trimming and J lost 1 base; unmatched junction nucleotides: 3. The CDR3 covers 16 residues. CDR1 is SGHTA and CDR2 is FQGTGA in the germline V gene. CDR3 coding DNA: TGTGCCAGCAGCTTCCAAGCGGGAGGGTCCTACAATGAGCAGTTCTTC. It codes for CASSFQAGGSYNEQFF.

The V and J genes are TRBV11-2 and TRBJ1-2; D is ambiguous. CDR1 SGHAT and CDR2 FQNNGV come from the germline V gene. V was clipped by 6 bases and J by 2 bases, with 16 bases between them. CDR3 length: 15 amino acids. CDR3 loop: CASRLQAAPNYGYTF. For the CDR3, the DNA is TGTGCCAGCAGACTCCAGGCCGCACCCAACTATGGCTACACCTTC.

V and J are TRBV29-1 and TRBJ1-1; no definite D call. The V gene lost 7 bases and the J gene lost 1 base, with 13 bases spanning the gap. The CDR3 totals 13 residues. In germline, CDR1 is SQVTM, CDR2 ANQGSEA. The CDR3 sequence: CSATQSGNTEAFF. DNA of the CDR3: TGCAGCGCCACGCAGTCTGGGAACACTGAAGCTTTCTTT. Combining the CDR3 with reference TRBV29-1 and TRBJ1-1 gives the whole variable domain SAVISQKPSRDICQRGTSLTIQCQVDSQVTMMFWYRQQPGQSLTLIATANQGSEATYESGFVIDKFPISRPNLTFSTLTVSNMSPEDSSIYLCSATQSGNTEAFFGQGTRLTVV.

This rearrangement joins TRBV5-1 to TRBJ1-1; D possibly corresponds to TRBD1 (5 bases). The CDR3 totals 14 residues. V dropped 2 bases and J dropped 3 bases, with 11 bases sitting between them. Per germline, CDR1 SGHRS and CDR2 YFSETQ. The CDR3 here is CASSLGRGDTEAFF. DNA for the CDR3: TGCGCCAGCAGCTTAGGACGGGGGGACACTGAAGCTTTCTTT.

With respect to this clonotype: A much bigger clone sits one base away, suggesting this may be a read error. The chain links TRBV5-1 to TRBJ2-1; D gene ambiguous. Germline CDR1 SGHRS, CDR2 YFSETQ. The CDR3 contains 15 residues. V dropped 0 bases and J dropped 6 bases, with 13 bases sitting between them. The CDR3, as DNA: TGCGCCAGCAGCTTGGAAGCGAGAGCCTCCAATGAGCAGTTCTTC. Its protein is CASSLEARASNEQFF. Complete variable domain (other parts from reference TRBV5-1 and TRBJ2-1): KAGVTQTPRYLIKTRGQQVTLSCSPISGHRSVSWYQQTPGQGLQFLFEYFSETQRNKGNFPGRFSGRQFSNSRSEMNVSTLELGDSALYLCASSLEARASNEQFFGPGTRLTVL.